This T cell receptor beta chain was sequenced for a study of blood T cells in healthy people across ages (dated by TCRdb to the mid-2010s). About the study as a whole: In model experiments, template switching captured about one uniquely barcoded TCR beta cDNA molecule for every two T cells. Two additional independent replicas of 1 million unique cDNA reads from the same blood draw were analyzed for two donors (one aged 18 to 29 and one aged 80 or older). Four age groups were formed from the donors: young (average about 15 years), middle-aged (approximately 40), aged (62) and long-lived (about 80). Age-related changes in TCR beta repertoire diversity were measured in the study by deep sequencing normalized with unique cDNA molecular identifiers. Donors of different ages were randomly distributed across sequencing lanes to avoid experimental bias. Here is what the overall study found, with its caveats: Compared with the aged group, the long-lived group had more naive CD4+ T cells, fewer expanded clones and increased TCR diversity, suggesting age selection. Bulk unsorted PBMC profiling prevented conclusive comparison of naive and antigen-experienced compartments. Observed TCR beta diversity per million T cells fell roughly linearly with age, and a significant reduction was already apparent by age roughly 40. There was a strong correlation between observed TCR beta diversity and the percentage of naive T cells measured by flow cytometry. Because donor CMV infection status was unknown, age-related changes in expanded clonotypes were potentially confounded. Estimates of total diversity from one million sequenced T cells were regarded as lower bounds and underestimates.

CDR1 DFQATT and CDR2 SNEGSKA are derived from the germline V gene (reference sequence). Taken from cysteine to phenylalanine, the CDR3 has 17 residues. The read is trimmed to its CDR3 DNA, 51 bases read in frame from base 1. From V the trimming removes 3 bases and from J it removes 2 bases, while the gene matches leave 14 bases of the junction unaccounted for. Libraries were constructed by 5' RACE. The instrument given in TCRdb is Illumina HiSeq 2500. The second PCR ran for about 6 to 11 cycles and used a J-beta primer mix along with a sample-barcoded 5' primer. A unique molecular identifier was introduced onto each TCR beta cDNA molecule by a template-switch 5' adaptor carrying 12 random nucleotides. Each sample yielded at least 2.5 million CDR3-containing paired-end reads. All of the RNA was converted into first-strand cDNA using the Mint cDNA synthesis kit, with a TRBC-specific oligonucleotide serving as the primer. After uracil-DNA glycosylase treatment, a first 18-cycle PCR used universal primers M1SS and BC2_uni_R on all cDNA. Per the source publication's procedure: Normalization of each sample was performed by random selection of 1 million high-quality reads, each carrying a distinct molecular identifier. Reads sharing molecular identifiers were discarded rather than binned into consensus sequences. CDR3 identification, clonotype clustering and error correction used MiTCR with a Q25 quality threshold and the strictest error-elimination algorithm. Lower-bound total TCR beta diversity was estimated with a nonparametric unseen species model using Euler transformation. TCRdb redid the processing of the public reads, applying fastp at Q25 and MiXCR, and retained in-frame beta chains. Every CDR3 protein is listed once, alongside the most common genes and DNA of its rows. The V and J calls shown here were made by TCRdb, not taken from the authors' results. Here the sample has about 1,600,000 distinct CDR3 sequences; around two fifths occur a single time. 7.9% of the sample is taken by the ten largest.

Many counts were recorded for this clonotype. The antigen this receptor binds is unknown. The record has no base qualities; no much larger clone is one base away. The roughly 39 donors, aged about 6 to 95 years, were systemically healthy Caucasian individuals from Russia. Each donor gave ten milliliters of peripheral blood, collected into EDTA-treated Vacutainer tubes. Ficoll-Paque density-gradient centrifugation was used to isolate PBMCs, with at least 7 million per sample. Trizol reagent was used to extract total RNA from the PBMCs, yielding at least 6 micrograms per sample. Naive CD45RAhigh/CD27high T cell percentages were measured by flow cytometry on a PBMC aliquot from every donor.

The chain was built from TRBV20-1 and TRBJ2-7, with 9 middle bases fitting TRBD2. The sample comprised blood. The TCR sequence derives from a woman younger than 30 in good health. The sequenced DNA is TGCAGTGCTAGTAGGCCTCTCGAGCGGGAGGAACCCTACGAGCAGTACTTC. Its protein is CSASRPLEREEPYEQYF.